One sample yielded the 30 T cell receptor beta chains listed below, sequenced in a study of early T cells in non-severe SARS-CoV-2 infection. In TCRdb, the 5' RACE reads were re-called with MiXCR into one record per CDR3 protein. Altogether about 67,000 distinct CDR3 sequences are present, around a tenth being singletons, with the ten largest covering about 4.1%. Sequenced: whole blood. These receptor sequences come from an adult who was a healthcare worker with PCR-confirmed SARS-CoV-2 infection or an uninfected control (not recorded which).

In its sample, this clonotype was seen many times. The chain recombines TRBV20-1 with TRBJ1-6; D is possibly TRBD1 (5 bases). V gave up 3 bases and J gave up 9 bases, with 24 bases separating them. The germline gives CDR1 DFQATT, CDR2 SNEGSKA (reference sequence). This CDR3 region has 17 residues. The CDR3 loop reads CSARALIGAGIGSPLHF. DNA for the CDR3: TGCAGTGCTAGGGCCCTTATTGGGGCGGGGATCGGTTCACCCCTCCACTTT.

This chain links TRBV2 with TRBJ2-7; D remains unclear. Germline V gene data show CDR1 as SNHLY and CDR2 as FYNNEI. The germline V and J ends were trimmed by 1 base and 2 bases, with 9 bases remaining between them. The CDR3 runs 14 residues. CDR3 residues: CASSEVGFPYEQYF. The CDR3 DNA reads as TGTGCCAGCAGTGAAGTCGGCTTCCCCTACGAGCAGTACTTC.

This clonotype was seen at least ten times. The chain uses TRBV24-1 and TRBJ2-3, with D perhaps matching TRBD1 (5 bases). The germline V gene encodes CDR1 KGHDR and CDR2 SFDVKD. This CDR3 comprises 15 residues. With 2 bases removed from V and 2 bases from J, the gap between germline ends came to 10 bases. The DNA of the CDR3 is TGTGCCACCAGTGATTCCCCAGGGATCACAGATACGCAGTATTTT. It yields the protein CATSDSPGITDTQYF.

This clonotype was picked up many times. Here the CDR3 reads CASTGTSGLQETQYF. The CDR3 coding sequence is TGTGCCAGCACCGGGACTAGCGGTCTCCAAGAGACCCAGTACTTC. This chain joins TRBV2 and TRBJ2-5; 11 positions agree with TRBD2. Germline assignment: CDR1 SNHLY and CDR2 FYNNEI. V gave up 7 bases and J gave up 1 base; unmatched junction bases: 5. The CDR3 is 15 amino acids.

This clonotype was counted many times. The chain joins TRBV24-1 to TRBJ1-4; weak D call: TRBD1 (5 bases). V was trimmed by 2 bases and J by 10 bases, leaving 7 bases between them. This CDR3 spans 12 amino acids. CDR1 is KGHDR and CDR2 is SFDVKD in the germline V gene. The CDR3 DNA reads TGTGCCACCAGTGATTCTCAGGGAAAACTGTTTTTT. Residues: CATSDSQGKLFF.

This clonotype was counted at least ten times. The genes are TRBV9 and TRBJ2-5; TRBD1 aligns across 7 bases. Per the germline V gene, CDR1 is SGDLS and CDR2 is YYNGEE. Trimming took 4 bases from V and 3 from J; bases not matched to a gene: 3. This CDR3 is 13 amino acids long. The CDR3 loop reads CASSTGQKETQYF. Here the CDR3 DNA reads TGTGCCAGCAGCACGGGACAGAAAGAGACCCAGTACTTC.

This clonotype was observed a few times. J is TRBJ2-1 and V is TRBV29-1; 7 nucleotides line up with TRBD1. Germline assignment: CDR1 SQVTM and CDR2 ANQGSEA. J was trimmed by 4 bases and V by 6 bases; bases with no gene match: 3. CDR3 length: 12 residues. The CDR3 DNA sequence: TGCAGCGTAGTACAGGGGTACAATGAGCAGTTCTTC. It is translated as CSVVQGYNEQFF.

The CDR3 DNA reads TGTGCCAGCAGCTTAGGTTTTAGCGGGGCCTCCTACGAGCAGTACTTC. Translated: CASSLGFSGASYEQYF. The chain employs TRBV11-2 and TRBJ2-7; 8 bases are a match to TRBD2. Germline assignment: CDR1 SGHAT and CDR2 FQNNGV. The CDR3 is 16 residues long. Trimming took 1 base from V and 0 from J; bases not matched to a gene: 5. The complete variable domain, with remaining parts taken from reference TRBV11-2 and TRBJ2-7, reads EAGVAQSPRYKIIEKRQSVAFWCNPISGHATLYWYQQILGQGPKLLIQFQNNGVVDDSQLPKDRFSAERLKGVDSTLKIQPAKLEDSAVYLCASSLGFSGASYEQYFGPGTRLTVT.

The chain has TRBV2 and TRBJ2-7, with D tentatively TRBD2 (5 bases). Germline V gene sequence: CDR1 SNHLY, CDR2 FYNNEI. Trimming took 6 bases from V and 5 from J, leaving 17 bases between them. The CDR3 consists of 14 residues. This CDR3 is CASSSRAGTNEQYF. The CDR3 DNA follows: TGTGCCAGCAGCTCGAGGGCGGGTACCAACGAGCAGTACTTC.

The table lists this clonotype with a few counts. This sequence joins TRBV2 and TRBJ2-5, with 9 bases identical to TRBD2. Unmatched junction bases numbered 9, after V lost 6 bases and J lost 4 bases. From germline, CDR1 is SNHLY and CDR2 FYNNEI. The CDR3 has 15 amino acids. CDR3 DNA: TGTGCCAGCAGGCGGAGCGGGGGGCCGGGAGAGACCCAGTACTTC. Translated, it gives CASRRSGGPGETQYF.

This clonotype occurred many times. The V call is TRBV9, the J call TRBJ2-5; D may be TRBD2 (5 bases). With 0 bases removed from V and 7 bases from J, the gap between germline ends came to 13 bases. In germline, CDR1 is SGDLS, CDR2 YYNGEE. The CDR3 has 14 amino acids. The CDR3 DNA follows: TGTGCCAGCAGCGTAGGAACTAGTGCGGCGACCCAGTACTTC. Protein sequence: CASSVGTSAATQYF.

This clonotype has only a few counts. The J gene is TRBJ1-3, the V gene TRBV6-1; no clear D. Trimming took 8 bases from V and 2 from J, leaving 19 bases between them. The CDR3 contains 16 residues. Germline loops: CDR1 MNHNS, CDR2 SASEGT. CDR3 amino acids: CASARVGNRAGNTIYF. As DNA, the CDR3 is TGTGCCAGCGCACGAGTGGGGAATAGGGCTGGAAACACCATATATTTT.

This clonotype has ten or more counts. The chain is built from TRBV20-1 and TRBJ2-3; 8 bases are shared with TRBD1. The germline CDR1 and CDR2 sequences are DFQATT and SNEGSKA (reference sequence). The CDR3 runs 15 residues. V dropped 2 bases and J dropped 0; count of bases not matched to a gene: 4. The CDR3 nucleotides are TGCAGTGCTAGACGGGACAGGATTAGCACAGATACGCAGTATTTT. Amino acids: CSARRDRISTDTQYF.

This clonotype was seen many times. CDR3 coding DNA: TGTGCCAGCAGAAAAAAGGGGGCGCCTTATGAAAAACTGTTTTTT. This encodes CASRKKGAPYEKLFF. This sequence joins TRBV6-5 and TRBJ1-4, with 7 bases matching TRBD1. V trimming: 6 bases; J trimming: 6 bases; junction bases outside the gene matches: 10. Germline V lookup: CDR1 MNHEY, CDR2 SVGAGI. This CDR3 is 15 amino acids long.

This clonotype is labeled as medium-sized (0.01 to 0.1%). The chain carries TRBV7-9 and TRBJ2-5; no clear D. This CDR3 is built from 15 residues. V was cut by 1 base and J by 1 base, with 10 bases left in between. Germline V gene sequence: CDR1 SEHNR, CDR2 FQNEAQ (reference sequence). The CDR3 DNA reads TGTGCCAGCAGCTTAGGGCAGAGCCTCCAAGAGACCCAGTACTTC. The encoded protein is CASSLGQSLQETQYF.

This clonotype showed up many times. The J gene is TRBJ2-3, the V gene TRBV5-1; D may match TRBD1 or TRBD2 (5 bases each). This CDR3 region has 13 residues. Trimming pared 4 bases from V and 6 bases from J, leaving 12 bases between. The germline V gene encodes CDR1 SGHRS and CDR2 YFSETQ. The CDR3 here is CASSGDHGDTQYF. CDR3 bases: TGCGCCAGCAGCGGGGACCATGGGGATACGCAGTATTTT. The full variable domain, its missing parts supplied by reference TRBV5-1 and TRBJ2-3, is KAGVTQTPRYLIKTRGQQVTLSCSPISGHRSVSWYQQTPGQGLQFLFEYFSETQRNKGNFPGRFSGRQFSNSRSEMNVSTLELGDSALYLCASSGDHGDTQYFGPGTRLTVL.

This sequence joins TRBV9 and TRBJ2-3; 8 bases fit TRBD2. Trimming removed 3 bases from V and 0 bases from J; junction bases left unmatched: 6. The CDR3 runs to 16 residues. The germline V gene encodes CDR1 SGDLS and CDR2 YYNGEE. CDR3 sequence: CASSAPTSGSTDTQYF. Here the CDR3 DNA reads TGTGCCAGCAGCGCCCCAACTAGCGGTAGCACAGATACGCAGTATTTT.

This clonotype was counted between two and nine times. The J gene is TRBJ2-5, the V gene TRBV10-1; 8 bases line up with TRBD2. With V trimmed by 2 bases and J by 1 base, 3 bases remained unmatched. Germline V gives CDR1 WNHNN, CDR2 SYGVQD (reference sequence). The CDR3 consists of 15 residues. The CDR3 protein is CASSETSGPQETQYF. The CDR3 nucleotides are TGCGCCAGCAGTGAGACTAGCGGACCCCAAGAGACCCAGTACTTC.

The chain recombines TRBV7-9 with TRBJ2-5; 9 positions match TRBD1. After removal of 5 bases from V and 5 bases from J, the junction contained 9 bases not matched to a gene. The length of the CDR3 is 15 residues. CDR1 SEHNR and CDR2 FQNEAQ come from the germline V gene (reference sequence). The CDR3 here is CASSPRTGAGETQYF. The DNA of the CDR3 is TGTGCCAGCAGCCCCCGGACAGGGGCGGGGGAGACCCAGTACTTC.

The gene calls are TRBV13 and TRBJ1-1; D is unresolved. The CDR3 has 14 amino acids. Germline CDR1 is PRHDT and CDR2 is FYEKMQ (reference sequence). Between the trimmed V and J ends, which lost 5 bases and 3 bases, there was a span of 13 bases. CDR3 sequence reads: CASSPGGLDTEAFF. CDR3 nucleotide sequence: TGTGCCAGCAGCCCCGGTGGGTTAGACACTGAAGCTTTCTTT.

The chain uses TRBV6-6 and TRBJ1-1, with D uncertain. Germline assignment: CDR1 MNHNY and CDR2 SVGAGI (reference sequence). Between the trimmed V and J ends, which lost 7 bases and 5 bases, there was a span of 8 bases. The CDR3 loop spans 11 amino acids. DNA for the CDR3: TGTGCCAGCACTAGGGAAACTGAAGCTTTCTTT. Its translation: CASTRETEAFF.

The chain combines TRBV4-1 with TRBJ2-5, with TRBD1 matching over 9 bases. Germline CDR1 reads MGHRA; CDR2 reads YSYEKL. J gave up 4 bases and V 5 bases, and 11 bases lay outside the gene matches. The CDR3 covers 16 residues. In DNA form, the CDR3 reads TGCGCCAGCAGCTTAGGACAGGGGTTGGGGCCAGAGACCCAGTACTTC. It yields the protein CASSLGQGLGPETQYF.

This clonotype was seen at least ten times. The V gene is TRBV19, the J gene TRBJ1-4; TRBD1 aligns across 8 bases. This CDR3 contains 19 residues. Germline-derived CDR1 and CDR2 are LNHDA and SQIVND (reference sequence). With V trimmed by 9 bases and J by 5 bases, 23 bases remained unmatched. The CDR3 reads CASGPRGLRKSNLNEKLFF. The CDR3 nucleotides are TGTGCCAGCGGACCCAGGGGGCTACGCAAGAGTAACCTGAATGAAAAACTGTTTTTT.

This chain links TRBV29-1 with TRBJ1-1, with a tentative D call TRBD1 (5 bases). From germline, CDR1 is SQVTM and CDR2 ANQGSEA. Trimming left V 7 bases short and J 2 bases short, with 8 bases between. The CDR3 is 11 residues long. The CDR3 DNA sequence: TGCAGCGGGGGACGTAACACTGAAGCTTTCTTT. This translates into CSGGRNTEAFF.

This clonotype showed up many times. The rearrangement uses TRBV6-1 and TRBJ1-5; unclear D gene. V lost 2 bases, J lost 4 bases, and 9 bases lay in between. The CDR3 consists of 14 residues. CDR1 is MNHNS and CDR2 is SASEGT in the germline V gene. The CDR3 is CASSEQGGNQPQHF. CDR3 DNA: TGTGCCAGCAGTGAACAAGGAGGGAATCAGCCCCAGCATTTT.

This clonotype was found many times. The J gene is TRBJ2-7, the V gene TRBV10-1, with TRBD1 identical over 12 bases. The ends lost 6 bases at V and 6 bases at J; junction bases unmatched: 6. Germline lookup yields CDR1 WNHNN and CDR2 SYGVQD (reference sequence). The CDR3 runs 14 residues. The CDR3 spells CASSPGQGATEQYF. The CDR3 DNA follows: TGCGCCAGCAGCCCGGGACAGGGGGCGACCGAGCAGTACTTC.

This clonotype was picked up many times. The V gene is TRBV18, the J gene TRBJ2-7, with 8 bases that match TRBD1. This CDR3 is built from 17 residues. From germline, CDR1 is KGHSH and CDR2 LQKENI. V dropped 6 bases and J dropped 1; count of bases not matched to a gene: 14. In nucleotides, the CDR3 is TGTGCCAGCTCGACCGGAGGTCAGGGGGCCCCATCCTACGAGCAGTACTTC. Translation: CASSTGGQGAPSYEQYF.

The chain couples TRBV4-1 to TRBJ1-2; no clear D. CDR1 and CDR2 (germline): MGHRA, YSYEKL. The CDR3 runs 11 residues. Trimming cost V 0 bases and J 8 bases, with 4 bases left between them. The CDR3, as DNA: TGCGCCAGCAGCCAAGATAAGGGCTACACCTTC. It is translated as CASSQDKGYTF.

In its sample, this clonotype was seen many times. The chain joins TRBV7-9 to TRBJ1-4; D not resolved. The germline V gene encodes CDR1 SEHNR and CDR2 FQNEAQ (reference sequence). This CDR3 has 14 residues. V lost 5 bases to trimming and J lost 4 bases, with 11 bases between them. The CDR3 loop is CASSRQSDNEKLFF. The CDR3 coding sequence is TGTGCCAGCAGCCGGCAATCGGATAATGAAAAACTGTTTTTT.

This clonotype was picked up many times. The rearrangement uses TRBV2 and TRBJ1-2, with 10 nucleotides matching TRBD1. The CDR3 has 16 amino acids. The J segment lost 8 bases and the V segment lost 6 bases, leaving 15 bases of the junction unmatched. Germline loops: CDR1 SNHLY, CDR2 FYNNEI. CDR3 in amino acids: CASRLPGTGVDKGYTF. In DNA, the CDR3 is TGTGCCAGCAGGTTACCCGGGACAGGGGTCGATAAGGGCTACACCTTC.